This T cell receptor (beta chain) was profiled in a study of T cell responses to AZD1222 COVID-19 vaccine. Germline values: CDR1 MDHEN, CDR2 SYDVKM. This CDR3 has 15 amino acids. V was clipped by 5 bases and J by 7 bases, with 18 bases between them. Study-level results: CD4 TCRs linked to vaccination spanned spike, dominating at 160-218 and 743-854.

Turning to this clone: Its antigen is undetermined.

Clones were read by immunoSEQ multiplex PCR, and TCRdb kept only the in-frame ones, dropping some. The sample shows some 120,000 clones, roughly 85% of them seen only once. The V call is TRBV28, the J call TRBJ2-1; a possible D gene is TRBD2 (6 bases). The clonotype comes from an adult in good health. The specimen was peripheral blood, collected on day 0 of MenACWY control vaccination. The CDR3 DNA reads TGTGCCAGCAGTCCGCGGGGACCACGCCCGAATGAGCAGTTCTTC. It yields the protein CASSPRGPRPNEQFF.